This TCR beta chain was sequenced during a study of blood T cells in healthy people across ages (dated by TCRdb to 2015 to 2017). Background on the whole study: In model experiments, roughly one uniquely barcoded TCR beta cDNA molecule per two T cells was captured by template switching. Donors of different ages were randomly distributed across sequencing lanes to avoid experimental bias. Donors were grouped into four age groups: young (average about 15 years), middle-aged (under 40), aged (around 66) and long-lived (about 89). To track age-related changes in TCR beta repertoire diversity, the study relied on deep sequencing normalized with unique cDNA molecular identifiers. For two donors (one aged 18 to 30 and one aged 80 or older), the study analyzed two additional independent replicas of 1 million unique cDNA reads from the same blood draw.

Systemically healthy Caucasian individuals from Russia, 39 in total and aged about 6 to 95 years, were included as donors. Each donor gave roughly 11 milliliters of peripheral blood, drawn into EDTA-treated Vacutainer tubes. PBMCs were isolated by Ficoll-Paque density-gradient centrifugation, with at least 6.5 million obtained per sample. Total RNA was extracted from PBMCs with Trizol reagent, with at least 5 micrograms obtained per sample. For every donor, flow cytometry on a PBMC aliquot measured the percentage of naive CD45RAhigh/CD27high T cells. Worth noting for this clonotype: Its antigen is unknown. The sample holds no much larger clone one base away, and base qualities are not on file.

A distance of 9 bases separates the germline ends of V and J, which lose 3 bases and 6 bases respectively. The germline V gene (reference sequence) specifies DFQATT as CDR1 and SNEGSKA as CDR2. Counted from cysteine to phenylalanine, this CDR3 has 12 amino acids. Just CDR3 DNA is preserved here, 36 bases in frame from base 1. What the research found in general, with its limitations: The percentage of naive T cells measured by flow cytometry correlated strongly with observed TCR beta diversity. Observed TCR beta diversity per million T cells fell roughly linearly with age, and a significant reduction was already apparent by age around 40. The long-lived group showed more naive CD4+ T cells, fewer expanded clones and increased TCR diversity than the aged group, suggesting age selection. Estimates of total diversity from one million sequenced T cells were regarded as lower bounds and underestimates. Because the CMV infection status of the donors was unknown, age-related changes in expanded clonotypes may potentially have been confounded. Conclusive comparison of naive and antigen-experienced compartments was prevented by the profiling of bulk unsorted PBMCs.

Receptors were amplified or captured by 5' RACE. The sequencing machine was an Illumina HiSeq 2500. A second PCR of about 6 to 12 cycles was run with a J-beta primer mix and a sample-barcoded 5' primer. A unique molecular identifier was introduced onto each TCR beta cDNA molecule by a template-switch 5' adaptor carrying 12 random nucleotides. Each sample yielded at least 2.5 million CDR3-containing paired-end reads. The Mint cDNA synthesis kit, primed by a TRBC-specific oligonucleotide, was used to synthesize first-strand cDNA from all RNA. All cDNA was treated with uracil-DNA glycosylase and then went through a first 18-cycle PCR with the universal primers M1SS and BC2_uni_R. The original pipeline was this. For normalization, 1 million high-quality reads were randomly selected from each sample, with every read carrying a distinct molecular identifier. Reads with shared molecular identifiers were discarded instead of being binned into consensus sequences. MiTCR, set to a Q25 quality threshold and the strictest error-elimination algorithm, was used for CDR3 identification, clonotype clustering and error correction. A nonparametric unseen species model with Euler transformation was used to estimate a lower bound on total TCR beta diversity. TCRdb took the public reads, trimmed them with fastp at Q25, ran MiXCR for clone calling and kept in-frame beta chains. Rows merge per CDR3 protein into single entries with the most common DNA and genes. The V and J calls, along with clone size, are taken from TCRdb and not from the paper's own processing. The sample records about 720,000 distinct CDR3 sequences, 22% of which are singletons. 20% to 25% of the sample lies in the top ten.

Sequenced sample: blood. This TCR was recovered from a man between 65 and 85 years old in good health. In this chain, TRBV20-1 is recombined with TRBJ1-5; the D gene is not confidently resolved. The nucleotide sequence reads TGCAGTGCTAGCCGGAGTGGTCAGCCCCAGCATTTT. Its protein is CSASRSGQPQHF.